This T cell receptor (beta chain) was documented in a study of blood T cell repertoires in COVID-19. The wider study: COVID-19 samples collected from the United States, Italy and Spain covered acute and convalescent phases. The cDNA or gDNA used as material had been derived from T cells, B-cell-depleted T cells, or PBMCs.

The V gene lost 7 bases and the J gene lost 1 base, with 11 bases spanning the gap. Germline loops: CDR1 WSHSY, CDR2 SAAADI. The CDR3 runs to 13 residues. How the authors handled the data: Reference gene primer amplification gave estimated nucleated cell counts. Clones were sequenced by immunoSEQ multiplex PCR, and TCRdb holds only the in-frame ones, with some missing. V and J calls and clone size follow that table, whereas D and trimming were derived from the DNA. The sample carries about 210,000 clones, around 82% recorded once. This rearrangement joins TRBV10-2 to TRBJ2-7; D may be TRBD2 (6 bases). Specimen: peripheral blood. This clonotype originated in a woman aged 50 to 60 with acute or convalescent COVID-19. As DNA, the CDR3 is TGCGCCAGCACCGAGACTAGTTCCTACGAGCAGTACTTC. Protein: CASTETSSYEQYF.